The 8 T cell receptor beta chains in this list originate from one sample, sequenced in a study of T-cell memory formation after mild COVID-19. MiXCR, run by TCRdb on the 5' RACE reads, gives a single entry per CDR3 protein. In the table there are about 560,000 distinct CDR3 sequences, about a fifth of which are singletons. Sequenced sample: PBMCs or a T cell subset sorted from them (not recorded which). The receptors stem from an adult woman who had mild COVID-19 (a few samples of this study predate the infection). Cell type and time point are not known.

The V gene is TRBV7-2, the J gene TRBJ1-2; possibly TRBD1 for D (5 bases). V dropped 2 bases and J dropped 7 bases, with 11 bases sitting between them. The CDR3 is made up of 13 amino acids. Germline V lookup: CDR1 SGHTA, CDR2 FQGNSA. The CDR3: CASSLPARGGYTF. CDR3 nucleotides: TGTGCCAGCAGCTTACCCGCTAGGGGTGGCTACACCTTC.

In its sample, this clonotype was seen a few times. The chain is built from TRBV12-3 or TRBV12-4 and TRBJ1-6, with D perhaps TRBD1 (5 bases). The CDR3 loop spans 14 amino acids. Trimming removed 2 bases from V and 7 bases from J, with 9 bases in between. CDR3 sequence: CASSLQGLNSPLHF. The CDR3 coding sequence is TGTGCCAGCAGTTTACAGGGATTGAATTCACCCCTCCACTTT.

This clonotype was observed a handful of times. The genes are TRBV4-2 and TRBJ2-5, with 7 positions matching TRBD2. Germline V CDR1 and CDR2: LGHNA, YNFKEQ. V lost 0 bases and J lost 4; bases outside the gene matches: 11. There are 17 residues in the CDR3. The CDR3 region is CASSQEPSGGGAETQYF. The CDR3 nucleotides are TGTGCCAGCAGCCAAGAACCGTCGGGGGGAGGGGCAGAGACCCAGTACTTC.

This clonotype was counted only a few times. The chain couples TRBV20-1 to TRBJ2-2, with D unresolved. V lost 0 bases and J 0 bases, leaving 11 bases between the germline ends. CDR3 length: 16 residues. Germline CDR1 and CDR2: DFQATT and SNEGSKA (reference sequence). The CDR3 nucleotides are TGCAGTGCTAGAGATCAAGCGAACGCGAACACCGGGGAGCTGTTTTTT. Translation: CSARDQANANTGELFF.

Many counts were recorded for this clonotype. The chain links TRBV19 to TRBJ1-1; D may be TRBD1 (5 bases). Germline V gives CDR1 LNHDA, CDR2 SQIVND (reference sequence). There are 13 residues in the CDR3. Trimming left V 9 bases short and J 4 bases short, with 15 bases between. CDR3 DNA: TGTGCCAGAAAGACAGCGGTGAGCACTGAAGCTTTCTTT. Translated: CARKTAVSTEAFF.

This chain uses TRBV7-8 with TRBJ1-6; a weak D match, TRBD1 (6 bases). V dropped 2 bases and J dropped 8 bases, with 16 bases sitting between them. Germline lookup yields CDR1 SGHVS and CDR2 FQNEAQ. CDR3 length equals 16 residues. CDR3 region: CASSLSGGVRDSPLHF. In nucleotides, the CDR3 is TGTGCCAGCAGCTTAAGCGGGGGCGTACGGGATTCACCCCTCCACTTT.

This chain links TRBV29-1 with TRBJ2-5, with 13 bases fitting TRBD2. V dropped 3 bases and J dropped 8; count of bases not matched to a gene: 6. This CDR3 is 14 amino acids long. Germline CDR1 and CDR2: SQVTM and ANQGSEA. The DNA of the CDR3 is TGCAGCGTTGAGGGAGGGACTAGCGGGATAACCCAGTACTTC. Protein sequence: CSVEGGTSGITQYF.

V usage is TRBV5-4 and J usage is TRBJ1-1; D may be TRBD1 (5 bases). There are 14 residues in the CDR3. The V end lost 3 bases, the J end lost 0 bases, and 9 bases lay between the germline ends. CDR1 and CDR2 from the germline V gene are SGHNT and YYREEE (reference sequence). CDR3 amino acids: CASSSREVNTEAFF. CDR3 nucleotide sequence: TGTGCCAGCAGCTCCAGGGAGGTGAACACTGAAGCTTTCTTT.